This is a list of T cell receptor beta chains from one sample in a study of T cells in pancreatic ductal adenocarcinoma. Clones were read by immunoSEQ multiplex PCR, and TCRdb kept only the in-frame ones, dropping some. The table records tens of thousands of clones, roughly nine tenths of them present only once. The source material was PBMCs. The source of these receptors is a human donor with pancreatic ductal adenocarcinoma. CDR3s include the opening cysteine and the closing phenylalanine or tryptophan. A D gene is named only where the DNA matches it firmly. Not all rows give a size; the values are once, few, many and, for expanded clones, a class.

J gene	D gene	clone size	V gene	CDR3 protein	CDR3 DNA
TRBJ2-5	.	few	TRBV15	CATSREGKTQYF	TGTGCCACCAGCAGAGAGGGCAAGACCCAGTACTTC
TRBJ2-7	TRBD2	.	TRBV15	CATSSREAGTYEQYF	TGTGCCACCAGCAGCCGCGAAGCGGGAACCTACGAGCAGTACTTC
TRBJ1-3	.	.	TRBV15	CATSPAGNTIYF	TGTGCCACCAGCCCCGCTGGAAACACCATATATTTT
TRBJ1-1	.	once	TRBV18	CASSPQQENEAFF	TGTGCCAGCTCACCACAACAGGAGAATGAAGCTTTCTTT
TRBJ1-5	TRBD1	.	TRBV28	CASSLFGTGVVQPQHF	TGTGCCAGCAGTTTGTTCGGGACAGGGGTGGTTCAGCCCCAGCATTTT
TRBJ2-1	.	.	TRBV7-2	CASSLAGTHNEQFF	TGTGCCAGCAGCTTAGCCGGGACTCACAATGAGCAGTTCTTC
TRBJ1-2	.	.	TRBV29-1	CSVEDGLTNYGYTF	TGCAGCGTTGAAGATGGACTTACTAACTATGGCTACACCTTC
TRBJ2-5	TRBD2	.	TRBV18	CASSPMRREGETQYF	TGTGCCAGCTCACCGATGAGGAGGGAGGGAGAGACCCAGTACTTC
TRBJ2-6	.	once	TRBV7-6	CASSLHQAGSSGANVLTF	TGTGCCAGCAGCCTCCATCAAGCAGGGTCCTCTGGGGCCAACGTCCTGACTTTC
TRBJ1-3	.	.	TRBV4-2	CASSQDSVSGNTIYF	TGTGCCAGCAGCCAAGATTCGGTCTCTGGAAACACCATATATTTT
TRBJ1-2	.	.	TRBV5-4	CATNDGQRNYGYTF	TGTGCCACGAACGACGGACAGCGTAACTATGGCTACACCTTC
TRBJ2-5	TRBD2	.	TRBV7-2	CASSLGLAGGETQYF	TGTGCCAGCAGCTTGGGACTAGCGGGAGGAGAGACCCAGTACTTC
TRBJ2-1	TRBD2	.	TRBV11-3	CASSLGLAGYNEQFF	TGTGCCAGCAGCTTAGGTCTAGCGGGGTACAATGAGCAGTTCTTC
TRBJ2-2	.	.	TRBV27	CASSWLGVGPNTGELFF	TGTGCCAGCAGTTGGTTGGGTGTTGGGCCGAACACCGGGGAGCTGTTTTTT
TRBJ2-6	.	.	TRBV29-1	CSAVSSGANVLTF	TGCAGCGCGGTGAGTTCTGGGGCCAACGTCCTGACTTTC
TRBJ2-1	.	.	TRBV19	CASSSRAGSYPINEQFF	TGTGCCAGTAGTTCCCGGGCAGGGTCATACCCGATAAATGAGCAGTTCTTC
TRBJ2-7	.	.	TRBV28	CASRRGGGRVHEQYF	TGTGCCAGCAGAAGAGGGGGGGGGAGGGTCCACGAGCAGTACTTC
TRBJ1-5	TRBD1	.	TRBV19	CASSPGQGRNQPQHF	TGTGCCAGTAGTCCCGGACAGGGAAGGAATCAGCCCCAGCATTTT
TRBJ2-5	.	.	TRBV6-6	CASSFSEETQYF	TGTGCCAGCAGTTTCTCGGAAGAGACCCAGTACTTC
TRBJ2-7	TRBD1	.	TRBV4-1	CASGRRTGGEQYF	TGCGCCAGCGGAAGAAGGACAGGCGGCGAGCAGTACTTC
TRBJ2-7	TRBD1	.	TRBV19	CASSRQGVYEQYF	TGTGCCAGTAGTAGACAGGGAGTGTACGAGCAGTACTTC
TRBJ2-2	TRBD2	.	TRBV4-1	CASSQGGLAGVGTGELFF	TGCGCCAGCAGCCAAGGGGGACTAGCGGGAGTTGGCACCGGGGAGCTGTTTTTT
TRBJ2-3	.	.	TRBV27	CASSLWGFTDTQYF	TGTGCCAGCAGTTTATGGGGGTTCACAGATACGCAGTATTTT
TRBJ2-7	.	.	TRBV29-1	CSAEGYRSYEQYF	TGCAGCGCCGAGGGATATAGGAGTTACGAGCAGTACTTC
TRBJ2-1	.	.	TRBV7-9	CASSLRAVPLSYNEQFF	TGTGCCAGCAGCTTACGGGCGGTGCCGCTCTCCTACAATGAGCAGTTCTTC
TRBJ1-2	.	.	TRBV7-9	CASSKGRGENNYGYTF	TGTGCCAGCAGCAAGGGTCGGGGGGAGAATAACTATGGCTACACCTTC
TRBJ1-6	.	.	TRBV7-9	CASSLKSGQMAPLHF	TGTGCCAGCAGTCTTAAATCTGGGCAAATGGCACCCCTCCACTTT
TRBJ1-5	.	once	TRBV5-8	CASSLGDRSNQPQHF	TGTGCCAGCAGCTTGGGGGACCGTAGCAATCAGCCCCAGCATTTT
TRBJ1-4	.	.	TRBV6-4	CASSVLPGATNEKLFF	TGTGCCAGCAGTGTCTTACCGGGGGCAACTAATGAAAAACTGTTTTTT
TRBJ2-7	.	.	TRBV7-2	CASSLRGPTSYEQYF	TGTGCCAGCAGCCTTCGGGGGCCGACCTCCTACGAGCAGTACTTC
TRBJ1-5	TRBD1	.	TRBV5-6	CASSLWDRGNQPQHF	TGTGCCAGCAGCCTGTGGGACAGGGGGAATCAGCCCCAGCATTTT
TRBJ1-2	.	few	TRBV30	CAWSKGHMYGYTF	TGTGCCTGGAGTAAGGGACACATGTATGGCTACACCTTC
TRBJ1-2	.	.	TRBV5-1	CASSGRGGYGYTF	TGCGCCAGCAGCGGCAGGGGTGGCTATGGCTACACCTTC
TRBJ2-7	TRBD1	.	TRBV4-1	CASSQETGGHEQYF	TGCGCCAGCAGCCAGGAGACAGGGGGCCACGAGCAGTACTTC
TRBJ2-4	.	.	TRBV6-1	CASSEAGRGDIQYF	TGTGCCAGCAGTGAGGCAGGGAGAGGGGACATTCAGTACTTC
TRBJ2-6	.	.	TRBV19	CASSSPPGTSSGANVLTF	TGTGCCAGTAGTTCCCCGCCAGGTACGAGCTCTGGGGCCAACGTCCTGACTTTC
TRBJ2-2	.	once	TRBV7-9	CASSVTGVNTGELFF	TGTGCCAGCAGCGTTACGGGGGTTAACACCGGGGAGCTGTTTTTT
TRBJ2-7	TRBD2	.	TRBV6-1	CATQRTSGTYEQYF	TGTGCCACCCAACGGACTAGCGGGACCTACGAGCAGTACTTC
TRBJ2-7	.	once	TRBV5-1	CASSLGESPYEQYF	TGCGCCAGCAGCTTAGGTGAGTCTCCCTACGAGCAGTACTTC
TRBJ1-1	.	.	TRBV6-6	CASSYSVLNTEAFF	TGTGCCAGCAGTTACTCGGTCCTGAACACTGAAGCTTTCTTT
TRBJ1-5	.	.	TRBV19	CASSMAGVQPQHF	TGTGCCAGTAGTATGGCGGGTGTTCAGCCCCAGCATTTT
TRBJ2-3	.	once	TRBV18	CASSLEQRDTQYF	TGTGCCAGCTCTCTCGAACAGAGAGATACGCAGTATTTT
TRBJ1-2	.	few	TRBV20-1	CSGQYGYTF	TGCAGTGGTCAGTATGGCTACACCTTC
TRBJ2-1	TRBD2	.	TRBV4-1	CASSQDMASGLNEQFF	TGCGCCAGCAGCCAAGATATGGCTAGCGGGCTCAATGAGCAGTTCTTC
TRBJ2-3	.	.	TRBV21-1	CAHAWERYSTDTQYF	TGTGCCCACGCCTGGGAGCGTTATAGCACAGATACGCAGTATTTT
TRBJ2-5	TRBD2	.	TRBV19	CASSRTRGETQYF	TGTGCCAGTAGTAGGACTAGGGGAGAGACCCAGTACTTC
TRBJ2-5	TRBD1	once	TRBV11-3	CASSIWTGGVETQYF	TGTGCCAGCAGTATTTGGACAGGGGGCGTCGAGACCCAGTACTTC
TRBJ1-2	.	.	TRBV5-5	CASSFSPTNYGYTF	TGTGCCAGCAGCTTTTCGCCAACTAACTATGGCTACACCTTC
TRBJ2-3	.	.	TRBV27	CASSSRSRVADTQYF	TGTGCCAGCAGTTCCCGCTCAAGGGTAGCAGATACGCAGTATTTT
TRBJ2-1	.	.	TRBV4-1	CASSQVNSFEQFF	TGCGCCAGCAGCCAAGTAAACTCATTTGAGCAGTTCTTC
TRBJ2-7	TRBD2	.	TRBV29-1	CSPSNPFGLAGYEQYF	TGCAGCCCCTCGAACCCCTTCGGACTAGCGGGCTACGAGCAGTACTTC
TRBJ2-4	TRBD2	.	TRBV28	CASSTLAGADIQYF	TGTGCCAGCAGTACCTTAGCGGGAGCGGACATTCAGTACTTC
TRBJ1-5	.	.	TRBV18	CASSPPPGHSNQPQHF	TGTGCCAGCTCACCACCACCGGGGCACAGCAATCAGCCCCAGCATTTT